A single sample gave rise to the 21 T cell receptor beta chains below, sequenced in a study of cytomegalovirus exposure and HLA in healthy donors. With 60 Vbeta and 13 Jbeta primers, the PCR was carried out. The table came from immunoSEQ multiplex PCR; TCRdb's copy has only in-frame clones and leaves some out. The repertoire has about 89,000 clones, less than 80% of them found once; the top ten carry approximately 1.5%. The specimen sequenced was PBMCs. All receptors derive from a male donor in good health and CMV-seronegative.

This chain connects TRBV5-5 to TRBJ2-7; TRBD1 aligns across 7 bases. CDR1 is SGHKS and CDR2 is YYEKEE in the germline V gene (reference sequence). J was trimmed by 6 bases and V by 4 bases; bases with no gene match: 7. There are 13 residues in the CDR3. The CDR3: CASSLSTGVEQYF. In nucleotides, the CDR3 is TGTGCCAGCAGCCTATCTACAGGGGTCGAGCAGTACTTC. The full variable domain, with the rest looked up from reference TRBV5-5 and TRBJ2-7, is DAGVTQSPTHLIKTRGQQVTLRCSPISGHKSVSWYQQVLGQGPQFIFQYYEKEERGRGNFPDRFSARQFPNYSSELNVNALLLGDSALYLCASSLSTGVEQYFGPGTRLTVT.

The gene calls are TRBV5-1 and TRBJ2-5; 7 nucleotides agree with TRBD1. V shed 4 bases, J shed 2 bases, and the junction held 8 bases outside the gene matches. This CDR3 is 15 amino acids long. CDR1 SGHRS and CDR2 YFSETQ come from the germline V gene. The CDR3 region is CASSPMGQTQETQYF. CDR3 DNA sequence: TGCGCCAGCAGCCCGATGGGACAGACACAAGAGACCCAGTACTTC.

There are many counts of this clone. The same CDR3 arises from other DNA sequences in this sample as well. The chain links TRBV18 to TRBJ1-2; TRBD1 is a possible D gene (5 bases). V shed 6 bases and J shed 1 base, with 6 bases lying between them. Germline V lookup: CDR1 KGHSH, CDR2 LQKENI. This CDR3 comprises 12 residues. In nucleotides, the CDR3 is TGTGCCAGCTCGGACAATAACTATGGCTACACCTTC. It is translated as CASSDNNYGYTF.

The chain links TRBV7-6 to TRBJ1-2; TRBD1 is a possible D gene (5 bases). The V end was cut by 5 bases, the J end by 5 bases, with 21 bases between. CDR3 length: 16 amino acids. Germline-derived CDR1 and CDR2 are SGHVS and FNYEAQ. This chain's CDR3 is CASSNYKVDGTYGYTF. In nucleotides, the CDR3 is TGTGCCAGCAGCAACTACAAGGTCGACGGGACTTATGGCTACACCTTC.

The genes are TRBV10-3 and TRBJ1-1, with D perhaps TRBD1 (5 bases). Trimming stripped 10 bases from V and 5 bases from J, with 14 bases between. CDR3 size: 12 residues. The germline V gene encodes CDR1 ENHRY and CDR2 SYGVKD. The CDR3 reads CATRGGVTEAFF. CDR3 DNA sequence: TGTGCCACCCGAGGAGGGGTGACTGAAGCTTTCTTT.

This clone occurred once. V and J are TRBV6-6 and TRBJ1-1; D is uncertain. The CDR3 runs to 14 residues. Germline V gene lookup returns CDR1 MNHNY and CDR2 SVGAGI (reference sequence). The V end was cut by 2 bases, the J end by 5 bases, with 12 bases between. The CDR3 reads CASSYVGRVTEAFF. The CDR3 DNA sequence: TGTGCCAGCAGTTACGTTGGCCGGGTGACTGAAGCTTTCTTT.

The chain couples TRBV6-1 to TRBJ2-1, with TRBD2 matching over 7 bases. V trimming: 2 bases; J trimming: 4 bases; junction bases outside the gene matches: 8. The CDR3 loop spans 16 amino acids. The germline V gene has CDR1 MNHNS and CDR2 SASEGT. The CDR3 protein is CASSELASGLYNEQFF. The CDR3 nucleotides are TGTGCCAGCAGTGAACTTGCTAGCGGTTTATACAATGAGCAGTTCTTC.

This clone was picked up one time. CDR3 sequence: CAISEGGRYRYNSPLHF. The CDR3 DNA follows: TGTGCCATCAGTGAGGGGGGCAGGTACCGCTATAATTCACCCCTCCACTTT. The chain joins TRBV10-3 to TRBJ1-6; D perhaps matches TRBD1 (6 bases). The CDR3 is made up of 17 amino acids. Trimming pared 2 bases from V and 3 bases from J, leaving 14 bases between. Germline V gene lookup returns CDR1 ENHRY and CDR2 SYGVKD.

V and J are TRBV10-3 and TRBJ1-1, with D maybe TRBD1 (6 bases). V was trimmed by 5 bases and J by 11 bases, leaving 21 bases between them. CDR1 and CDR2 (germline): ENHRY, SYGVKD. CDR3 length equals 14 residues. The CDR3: CAISTGRGDVTAFF. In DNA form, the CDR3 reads TGTGCCATCAGTACAGGCAGGGGAGACGTGACTGCTTTCTTT.

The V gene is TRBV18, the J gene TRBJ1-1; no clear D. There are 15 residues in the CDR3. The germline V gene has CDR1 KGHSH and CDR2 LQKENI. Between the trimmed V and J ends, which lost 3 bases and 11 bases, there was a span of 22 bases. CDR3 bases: TGTGCCAGCTCACCGGGCGGAAATTCGGCTGGGAGGGCTTTCTTT. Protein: CASSPGGNSAGRAFF.

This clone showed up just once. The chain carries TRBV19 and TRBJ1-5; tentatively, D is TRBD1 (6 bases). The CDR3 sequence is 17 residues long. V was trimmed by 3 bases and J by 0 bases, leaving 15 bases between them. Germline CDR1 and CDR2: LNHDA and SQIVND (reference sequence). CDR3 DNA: TGTGCCAGTAGTATGCAGGGACACCGTCCTAGCAATCAGCCCCAGCATTTT. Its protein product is CASSMQGHRPSNQPQHF.

The CDR3 here is CASSLSMGAHGETQYF. CDR3 nucleotides: TGTGCCAGCAGTTTATCGATGGGGGCGCATGGGGAGACCCAGTACTTC. This chain connects TRBV27 to TRBJ2-5, with a possible D match to TRBD1 (6 bases). Per the germline V gene, CDR1 is MNHEY and CDR2 is SMNVEV (reference sequence). Trimming took 0 bases from V and 5 from J, leaving 16 bases between them. This CDR3 has 16 residues.

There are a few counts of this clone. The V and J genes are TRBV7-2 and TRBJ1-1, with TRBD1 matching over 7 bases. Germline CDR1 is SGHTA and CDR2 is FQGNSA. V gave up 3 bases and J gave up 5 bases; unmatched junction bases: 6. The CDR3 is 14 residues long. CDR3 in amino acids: CASSFRDSFTEAFF. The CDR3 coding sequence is TGTGCCAGCAGCTTCCGGGACAGCTTTACTGAAGCTTTCTTT.

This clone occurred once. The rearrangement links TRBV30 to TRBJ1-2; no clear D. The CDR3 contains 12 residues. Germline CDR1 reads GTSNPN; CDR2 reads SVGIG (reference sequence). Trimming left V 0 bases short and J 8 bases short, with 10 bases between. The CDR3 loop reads CAWSVQRRGYTF. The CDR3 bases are TGTGCCTGGAGTGTACAGAGGAGGGGCTACACCTTC. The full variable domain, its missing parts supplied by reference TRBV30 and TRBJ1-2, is SQTIHQWPATLVQPVGSPLSLECTVEGTSNPNLYWYRQAAGRGLQLLFYSVGIGQISSEVPQNLSASRPQDRQFILSSKKLLLSDSGFYLCAWSVQRRGYTFGSGTRLTVV.

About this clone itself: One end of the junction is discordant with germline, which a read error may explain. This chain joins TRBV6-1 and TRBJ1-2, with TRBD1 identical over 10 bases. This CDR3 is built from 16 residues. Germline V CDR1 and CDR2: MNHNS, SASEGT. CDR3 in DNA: TGTGCCATCAGTGAGTCGGACAGGGGGTTGGCCTATGGCTACACCTTC. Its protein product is CAISESDRGLAYGYTF.

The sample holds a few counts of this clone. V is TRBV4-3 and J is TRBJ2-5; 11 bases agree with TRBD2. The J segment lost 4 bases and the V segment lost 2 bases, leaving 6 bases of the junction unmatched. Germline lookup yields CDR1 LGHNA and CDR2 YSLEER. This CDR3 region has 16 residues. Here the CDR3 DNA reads TGCGCCAGCAGCCAATCTAGCGGGGGGTGGGGAGAGACCCAGTACTTC. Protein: CASSQSSGGWGETQYF.

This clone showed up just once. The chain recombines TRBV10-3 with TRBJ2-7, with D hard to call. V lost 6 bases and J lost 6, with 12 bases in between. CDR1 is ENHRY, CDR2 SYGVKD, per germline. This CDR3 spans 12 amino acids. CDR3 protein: CAISPTGSEQYF. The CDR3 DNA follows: TGTGCCATCAGCCCGACTGGGTCCGAGCAGTACTTC.

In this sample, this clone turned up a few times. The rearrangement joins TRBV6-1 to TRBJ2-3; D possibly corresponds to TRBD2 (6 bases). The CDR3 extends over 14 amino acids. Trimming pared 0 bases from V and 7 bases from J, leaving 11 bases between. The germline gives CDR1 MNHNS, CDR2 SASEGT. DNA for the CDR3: TGTGCCAGCAGTGAAGCAGGAGGGCCCAATACGCAGTATTTT. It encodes CASSEAGGPNTQYF.

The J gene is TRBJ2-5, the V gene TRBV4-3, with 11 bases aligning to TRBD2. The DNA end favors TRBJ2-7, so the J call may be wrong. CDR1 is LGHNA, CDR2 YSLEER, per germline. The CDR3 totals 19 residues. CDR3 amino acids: CASSQGVYSSGGTRYEQYF. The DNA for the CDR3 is TGCGCCAGCAGCCAAGGTGTATATTCTAGCGGGGGGACCAGGTACGAGCAGTACTTC.

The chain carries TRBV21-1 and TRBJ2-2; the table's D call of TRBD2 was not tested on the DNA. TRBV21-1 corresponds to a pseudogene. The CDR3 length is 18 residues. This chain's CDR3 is CASSKGGGGTSSAGELFF. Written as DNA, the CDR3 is TGTGCCAGCAGCAAAGGAGGGGGAGGGACTAGTAGCGCCGGGGAGCTGTTTTTT.

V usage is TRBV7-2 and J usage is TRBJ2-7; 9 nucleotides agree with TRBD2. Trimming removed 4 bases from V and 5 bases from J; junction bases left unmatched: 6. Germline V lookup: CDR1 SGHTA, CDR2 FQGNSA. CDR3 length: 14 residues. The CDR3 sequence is CASSYRSGSNEQYF. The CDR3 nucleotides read TGTGCCAGCAGCTACCGTAGCGGGAGTAACGAGCAGTACTTC.